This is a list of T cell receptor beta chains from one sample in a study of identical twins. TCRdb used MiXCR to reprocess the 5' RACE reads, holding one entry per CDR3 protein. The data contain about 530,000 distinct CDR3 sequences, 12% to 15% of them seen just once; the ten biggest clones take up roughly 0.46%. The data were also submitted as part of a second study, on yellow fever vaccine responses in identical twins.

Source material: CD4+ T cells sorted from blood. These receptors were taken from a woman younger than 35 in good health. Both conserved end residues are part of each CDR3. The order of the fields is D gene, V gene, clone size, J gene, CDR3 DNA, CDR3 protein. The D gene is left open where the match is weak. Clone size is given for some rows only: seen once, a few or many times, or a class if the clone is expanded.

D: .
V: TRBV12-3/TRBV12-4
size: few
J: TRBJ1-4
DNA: TGTGCCAGCAGTTTAGTGGTCGGACACCGGTACGAAAAACTGTTTTTT
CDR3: CASSLVVGHRYEKLFF

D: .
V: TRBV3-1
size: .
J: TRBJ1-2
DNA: TGTGCCAGCAGCCAAGATCATTCCGGCTATGGCTACACCTTC
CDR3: CASSQDHSGYGYTF

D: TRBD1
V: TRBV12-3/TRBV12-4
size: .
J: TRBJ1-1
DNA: TGTGCCAGCAGTTTGGGACAGGGCAAAGCTTTCTTT
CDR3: CASSLGQGKAFF

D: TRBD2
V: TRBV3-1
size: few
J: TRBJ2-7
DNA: TGTGCCAGCAGCCAGACTACGGGGGGTAGCGGAGGGCAGTACTTC
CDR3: CASSQTTGGSGGQYF

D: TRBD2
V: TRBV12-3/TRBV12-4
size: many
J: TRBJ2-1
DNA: TGTGCCAGCAAGAGGCTAGCGGGAGATGGTGAGCAGTTCTTC
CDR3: CASKRLAGDGEQFF

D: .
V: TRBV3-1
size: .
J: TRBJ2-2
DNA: TGTGCCAGCAGCCAACCTTGGACCACCGGGGAGCTGTTTTTT
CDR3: CASSQPWTTGELFF

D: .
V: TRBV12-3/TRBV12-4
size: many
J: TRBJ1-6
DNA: TGTGCCAGCAGCTCGGTGGAGGGATCACCCCTCCACTTT
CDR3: CASSSVEGSPLHF

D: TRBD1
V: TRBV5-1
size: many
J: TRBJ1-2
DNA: TGCGCCAGCAGCTTGGCCGGGACAGGAGCTAACTATGGCTACACCTTC
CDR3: CASSLAGTGANYGYTF

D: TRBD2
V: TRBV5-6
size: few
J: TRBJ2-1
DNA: TGTGCCAGCAGCCCGACAGGACTAGCGGACAATGAGCAGTTCTTC
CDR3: CASSPTGLADNEQFF

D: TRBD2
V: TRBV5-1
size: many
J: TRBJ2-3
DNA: TGCGCCAGCAGCTACGGACTAGCGGGTGCCACAGATACGCAGTATTTT
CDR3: CASSYGLAGATDTQYF

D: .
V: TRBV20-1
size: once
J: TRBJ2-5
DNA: TGCAGTGCTAGAGTGGAGGGAGGAGAGACCCAGTACTTC
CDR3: CSARVEGGETQYF

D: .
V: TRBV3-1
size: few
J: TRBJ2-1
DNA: TGTGCCAGCAGCCCCCTGAGCTCCTACAATGAGCAGTTCTTC
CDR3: CASSPLSSYNEQFF

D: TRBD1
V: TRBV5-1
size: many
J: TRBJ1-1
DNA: TGCGCCAGCAGCTTGGCGGACAGGGAGAACACTGAAGCTTTCTTT
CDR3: CASSLADRENTEAFF

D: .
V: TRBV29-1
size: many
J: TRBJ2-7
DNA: TGCAGCGTTGAAGATATAGTTCCCGGGGCGGTCAGGTCCTACGAGCAGTACTTC
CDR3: CSVEDIVPGAVRSYEQYF

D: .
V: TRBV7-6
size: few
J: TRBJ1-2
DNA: TGTGCCAGCAGCCCACAGGTCTTAGGTTTCTATGGCTACACCTTC
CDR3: CASSPQVLGFYGYTF

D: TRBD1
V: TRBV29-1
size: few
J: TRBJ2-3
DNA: TGCAGCGTGGCGAGGACAGGGGGCGGCACAGATACGCAGTATTTT
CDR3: CSVARTGGGTDTQYF

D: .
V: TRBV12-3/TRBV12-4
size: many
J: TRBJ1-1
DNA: TGTGCCAGCAGTTTCAGGCAGGACACTGAAGCTTTCTTT
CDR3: CASSFRQDTEAFF

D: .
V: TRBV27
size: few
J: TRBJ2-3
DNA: TGTGCCAGCAGTTTCCTACTTCGAGGGGGGGGCACAGATACGCAGTATTTT
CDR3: CASSFLLRGGGTDTQYF

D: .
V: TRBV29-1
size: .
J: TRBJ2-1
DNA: TGCAGCGTTGTTGGCAGCAATGAGCAGTTCTTC
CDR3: CSVVGSNEQFF

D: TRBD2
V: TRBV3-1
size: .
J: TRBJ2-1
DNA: TGTGCCAGCTGCACACCTAGCGGGAGTCCGAACTACAATGAGCAGTTCTTC
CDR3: CASCTPSGSPNYNEQFF